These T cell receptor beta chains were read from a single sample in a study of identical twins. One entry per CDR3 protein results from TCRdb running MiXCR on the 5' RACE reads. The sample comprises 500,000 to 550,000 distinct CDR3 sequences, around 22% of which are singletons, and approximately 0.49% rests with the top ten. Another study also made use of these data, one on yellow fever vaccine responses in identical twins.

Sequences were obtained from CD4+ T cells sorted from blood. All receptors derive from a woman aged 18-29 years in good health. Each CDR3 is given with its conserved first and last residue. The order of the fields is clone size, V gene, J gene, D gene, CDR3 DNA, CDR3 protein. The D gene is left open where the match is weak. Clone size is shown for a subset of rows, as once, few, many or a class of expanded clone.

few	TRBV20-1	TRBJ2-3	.	TGCAGTGCTAGCGGGGGCCTTGGGGATACGCAGTATTTT	CSASGGLGDTQYF
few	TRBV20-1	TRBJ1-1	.	TGCAGTGCTGTTGGGGGGGAGAACACTGAAGCTTTCTTT	CSAVGGENTEAFF
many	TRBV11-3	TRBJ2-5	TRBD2	TGTGCCAGCAGCTCGGGACTAGCGGTCCAAGAGACCCAGTACTTC	CASSSGLAVQETQYF
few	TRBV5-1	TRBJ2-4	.	TGCGCCAGCAGCTTGGGTGGGACACCAGCCAAAAACATTCAGTACTTC	CASSLGGTPAKNIQYF
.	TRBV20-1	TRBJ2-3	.	TGCAGTGCTAGAGATGGGGCAGCTGTCACAGATACGCAGTATTTT	CSARDGAAVTDTQYF
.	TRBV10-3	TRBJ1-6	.	TGTGCCATCAGGGACGGAGGCCCCCAAACCCTCCACTTT	CAIRDGGPQTLHF
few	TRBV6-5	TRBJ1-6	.	TGTGCCAGCAGTTATTTAGGTTCGACCCATAATTCACCCCTCCACTTT	CASSYLGSTHNSPLHF
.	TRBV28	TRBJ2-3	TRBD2	TGTGCCAGCAGCCCCGCACTAGCGGGGGGGTGGGATACGCAGTATTTT	CASSPALAGGWDTQYF
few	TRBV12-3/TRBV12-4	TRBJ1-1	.	TGTGCCAGCAGTCCCTCCAGGGAACCCACTGAAGCTTTCTTT	CASSPSREPTEAFF
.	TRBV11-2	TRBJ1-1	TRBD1	TGTGCCAGCAGCTCGACCGGGACAGGGTCCACTGAAGCTTTCTTT	CASSSTGTGSTEAFF
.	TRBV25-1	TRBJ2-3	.	TGTGCCACCAAAGCGAGGGCTAGCGTGTGGAGTACAGATACGCAGTATTTT	CATKARASVWSTDTQYF
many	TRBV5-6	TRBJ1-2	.	TGTGCCAGCAGCCCTGATGACACCACTAACTATGGCTACACCTTC	CASSPDDTTNYGYTF
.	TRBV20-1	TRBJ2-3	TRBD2	TGCAGTGCTAGTCCCGGGACTAGCTCAGATACGCAGTATTTT	CSASPGTSSDTQYF
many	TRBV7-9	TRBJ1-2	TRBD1	TGTGCCAGCAGCACGGGACAGGGCCTTAACTATGGCTACACCTTC	CASSTGQGLNYGYTF
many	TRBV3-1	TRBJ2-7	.	TGTGCCAGCAGCCAAGGGACCTACGAGCAGTACTTC	CASSQGTYEQYF
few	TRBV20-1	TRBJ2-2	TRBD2	TGCGCGACGGGGGGACGTGTCGCCGGGGAGCTGTTTTTT	CATGGRVAGELFF
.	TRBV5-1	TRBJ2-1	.	TGCGCCAGCAGCTCCACCGGACAGACGAACAATGAGCAGTTCTTC	CASSSTGQTNNEQFF
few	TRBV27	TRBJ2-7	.	TGTGCCAGCGGGTACGAGCAGTACTTC	CASGYEQYF
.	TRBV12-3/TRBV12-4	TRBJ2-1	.	TGTGCCAGCAGTTTCTTAGGTGGTGAGCAGTTCTTC	CASSFLGGEQFF
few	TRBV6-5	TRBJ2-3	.	TGTGCCAGCAGTTCTCCTTCGAGAGATACGCAGTATTTT	CASSSPSRDTQYF
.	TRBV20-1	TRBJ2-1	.	TGCAGTGCTAGAGATATGCCGTTCAATGAGCAGTTCTTC	CSARDMPFNEQFF
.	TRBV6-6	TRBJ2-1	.	TGTGCCAGCAGTTACCTGGTGTCGGGTGAGCAGTTCTTC	CASSYLVSGEQFF
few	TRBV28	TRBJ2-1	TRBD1	TGTGCCAGCAAGAGGACAGGGGTTCGGAATGAGCAGTTCTTC	CASKRTGVRNEQFF
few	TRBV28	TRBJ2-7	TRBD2	TGTGCCAGCAGTTTAGGGCTAGCGGGAGGTTGGGAGCAGTACTTC	CASSLGLAGGWEQYF
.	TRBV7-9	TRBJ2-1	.	TGTGCCAGCAGCTTTCAGGACAGCGGCTACAATGAGCAGTTCTTC	CASSFQDSGYNEQFF
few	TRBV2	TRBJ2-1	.	TGTGCCAGCAGTGGGACAGTAACGGGCTCCTACAATGAGCAGTTCTTC	CASSGTVTGSYNEQFF
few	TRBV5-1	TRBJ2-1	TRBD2	TGCGCCAGCAGCTTGGCCTGGGCGGGGGGGACCTACAATGAGCAGTTCTTC	CASSLAWAGGTYNEQFF
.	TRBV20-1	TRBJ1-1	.	TGCAGTGCTAGAGGACACGAGAACACTGAAGCTTTCTTT	CSARGHENTEAFF
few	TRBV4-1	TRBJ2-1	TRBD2	TGCGCCAGCAGCCAAGTACGGGGGGCCTACAATGAGCAGTTCTTC	CASSQVRGAYNEQFF
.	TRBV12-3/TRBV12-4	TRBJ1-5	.	TGTGCCAGCAGCACAGGGTTGGCTCAGCCCCAGCATTTT	CASSTGLAQPQHF
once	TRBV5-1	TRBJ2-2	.	TGCGCCAGCATAAGGATTGGGAACACCGGGGAGCTGTTTTTT	CASIRIGNTGELFF
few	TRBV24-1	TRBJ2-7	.	TGTGCCACCTCAAAAGGTGGGGCCTACGAGCAGTACTTC	CATSKGGAYEQYF
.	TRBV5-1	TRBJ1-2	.	TGCGCCAGCAGCTTGGAGCAGGGTAGCGGCTATGGCTACACCTTC	CASSLEQGSGYGYTF
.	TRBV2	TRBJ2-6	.	TGTGCCCTCAGTCCTAGCCCGGGACAAATGGACTCTGGGGCCAACGTCCTGACTTTC	CALSPSPGQMDSGANVLTF
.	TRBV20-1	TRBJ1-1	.	TGCAGTGCCAAAAACAGGGCTTGGTTAACTGAAGCTTTCTTT	CSAKNRAWLTEAFF
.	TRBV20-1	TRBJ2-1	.	TGCAGTGCCAAACTAGCCGGGTCATACAATGAGCAGTTCTTC	CSAKLAGSYNEQFF
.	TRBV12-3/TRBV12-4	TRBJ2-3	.	TGTGCCAGCAGTGAATCAGGGGTCCCGACCACAGATACGCAGTATTTT	CASSESGVPTTDTQYF
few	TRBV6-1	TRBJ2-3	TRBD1	TGTGCCAGCAGTAGGGGGGAGGGGACAGGGGGCACAGATACGCAGTATTTT	CASSRGEGTGGTDTQYF
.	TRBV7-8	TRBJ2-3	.	TGTGCCAGCAGCTTAGATAGCGGACTTAGCACAGATACGCAGTATTTT	CASSLDSGLSTDTQYF
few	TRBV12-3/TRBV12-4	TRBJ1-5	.	TGTGCCAGCAGTTTCCCCGGTTCGGGCAATCAGCCCCAGCATTTT	CASSFPGSGNQPQHF
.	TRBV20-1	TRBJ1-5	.	TGCAGTGCTAGAGAGGTGGCCCAGCCCCAGCATTTT	CSAREVAQPQHF
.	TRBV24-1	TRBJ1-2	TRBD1	TGTGCCACCGGGGACAGGCTCGAGGGCTACACCTTC	CATGDRLEGYTF
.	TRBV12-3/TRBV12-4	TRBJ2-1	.	TGTGCCAGCAGTCCCATGAACAATGAGCAGTTCTTC	CASSPMNNEQFF
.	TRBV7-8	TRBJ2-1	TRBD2	TGTGCCAGCAGCTTAGGGACTAGCGGGAGAGTTAATGAGCAGTTCTTC	CASSLGTSGRVNEQFF
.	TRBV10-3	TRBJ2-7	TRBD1	TGTGCCATCATGGGACCGGGCCACACAGGGGGCGGCTACGAGCAGTACTTC	CAIMGPGHTGGGYEQYF
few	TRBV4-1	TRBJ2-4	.	TGCGCCAGCAGCCTATTGGGACTAGCCAAAAACATTCAGTACTTC	CASSLLGLAKNIQYF
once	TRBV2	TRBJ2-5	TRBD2	TGTGCCAGCAACAAGGGACTAGCGGGGAAAGAGACCCAGTACTTC	CASNKGLAGKETQYF
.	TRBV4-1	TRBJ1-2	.	TGCGCCAGCAGCCAAGCGGCTATTAACTATGGCTACACCTTC	CASSQAAINYGYTF
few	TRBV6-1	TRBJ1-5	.	TGTGCCAGCAGTCCCCCGACTGGGGCCGGCAATCAGCCCCAGCATTTT	CASSPPTGAGNQPQHF
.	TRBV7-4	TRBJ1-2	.	TGTGCCAGCAGCCCGCGGACAGAGAACAACTATGGCTACACCTTC	CASSPRTENNYGYTF
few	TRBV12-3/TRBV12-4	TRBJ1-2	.	TGTGCCAGCAACCCACTAGGGACTCCTCGAGGTGGCTACACCTTC	CASNPLGTPRGGYTF
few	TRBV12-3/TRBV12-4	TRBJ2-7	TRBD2	TGTGCCAGCAGTTTAAGCGGGAGGCTGACTGAGCAGTACTTC	CASSLSGRLTEQYF
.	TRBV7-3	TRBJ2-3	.	TGTGCCAGCAGCGCCGCCGACAAGCCAGATACGCAGTATTTT	CASSAADKPDTQYF
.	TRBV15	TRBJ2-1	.	TGTGCCACCAGCAGATCCACAGGGTCCCTCGGGGGAAGCTCCTACAATGAGCAGTTCTTC	CATSRSTGSLGGSSYNEQFF
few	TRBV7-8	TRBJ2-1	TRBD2	TGTGCCAGCAGCTTGTATATCTCTAGCGGGATTTACAATGAGCAGTTCTTC	CASSLYISSGIYNEQFF
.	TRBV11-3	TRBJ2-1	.	TGTGCCAGCAGCTCACCCGGGACCTTACTTAATGAGCAGTTCTTC	CASSSPGTLLNEQFF
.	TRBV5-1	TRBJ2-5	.	TGCGCCAGCAGCTTAGGGGGAGGGCCTACTGCAGAGACCCAGTACTTC	CASSLGGGPTAETQYF
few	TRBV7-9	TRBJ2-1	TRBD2	TGTGCCAGCAGCCCAGGGGGACTAGCACTTCATGAGCAGTTCTTC	CASSPGGLALHEQFF
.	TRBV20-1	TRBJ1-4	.	TGCAGTGCTGGAAAAGGTGCGGCTAATGAAAAACTGTTTTTT	CSAGKGAANEKLFF
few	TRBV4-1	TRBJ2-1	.	TGCGCCAGCAGCCAAGGAGCGGGCCCCTCGCGCTCGAATGAGCAGTTCTTC	CASSQGAGPSRSNEQFF